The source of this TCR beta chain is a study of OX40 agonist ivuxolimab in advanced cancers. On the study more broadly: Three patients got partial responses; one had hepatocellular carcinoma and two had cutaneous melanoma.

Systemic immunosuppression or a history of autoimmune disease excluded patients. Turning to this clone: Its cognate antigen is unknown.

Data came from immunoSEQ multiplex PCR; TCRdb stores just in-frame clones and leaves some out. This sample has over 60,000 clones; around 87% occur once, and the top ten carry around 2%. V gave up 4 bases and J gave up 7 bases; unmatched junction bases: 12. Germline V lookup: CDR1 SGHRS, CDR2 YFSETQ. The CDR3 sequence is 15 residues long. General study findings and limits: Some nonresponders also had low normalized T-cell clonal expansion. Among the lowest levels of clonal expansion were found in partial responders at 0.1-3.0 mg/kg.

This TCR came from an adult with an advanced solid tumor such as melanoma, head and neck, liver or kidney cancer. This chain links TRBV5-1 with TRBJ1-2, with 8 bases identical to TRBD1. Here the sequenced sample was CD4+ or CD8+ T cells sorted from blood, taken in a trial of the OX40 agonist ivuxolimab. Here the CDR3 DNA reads TGCGCCAGCAGCCCGGATGGACAGGGTACAAGTGGCTACACCTTC. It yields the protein CASSPDGQGTSGYTF.